This T cell receptor (beta chain) was documented in a study of CXCR3-negative and CXCR3-positive naive CD8 T cells. As concerns this clonotype: The antigen remains undetermined.

Via 5' RACE with UMI labels, TRB cDNA libraries were prepared. TCRdb re-called the 5' RACE reads and catalogs CDR3 proteins one per entry, DNA excluded. The sample totals roughly 55,000 distinct CDR3 sequences. CDR1 is DFQATT and CDR2 is SNEGSKA in the germline V gene (reference sequence). The CDR3 consists of 16 residues. Study results and limitations: Relative to memory CD8+ cells, whose diversity was much lower, both naive subsets had comparably high diversity. CXCR3-negative naive cells had less hydrophobic TRB CDR3s than did CXCR3-positive naive cells.

The TCR sequence derives from a human donor in good health. Some clones in this sample may be carry-over from other donors' samples. Sequencing used naive CXCR3+ CD8+ T cells from blood. Subset denoted: CD45RO-CCR7+CD27+CD95- naive CD8+ T cells expressing CXCR3 (TNR3+). The chain has TRBV20-1 and TRBJ2-5; TCRdb gives TRBD1 as the D gene, but with no DNA this cannot be confirmed. CDR3 sequence: CSARDTSGGDQETQYF.